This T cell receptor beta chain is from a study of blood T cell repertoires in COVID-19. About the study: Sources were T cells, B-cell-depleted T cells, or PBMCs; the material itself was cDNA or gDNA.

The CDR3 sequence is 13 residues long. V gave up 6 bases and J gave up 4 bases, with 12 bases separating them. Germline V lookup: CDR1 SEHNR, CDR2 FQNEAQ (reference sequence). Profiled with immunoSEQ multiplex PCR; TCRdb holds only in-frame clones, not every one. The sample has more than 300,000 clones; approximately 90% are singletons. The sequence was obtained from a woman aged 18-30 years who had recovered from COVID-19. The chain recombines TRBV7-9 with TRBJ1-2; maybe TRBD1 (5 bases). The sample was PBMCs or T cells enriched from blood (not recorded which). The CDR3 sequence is CASSYPGLYGYTF. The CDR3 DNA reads TGTGCCAGCAGTTACCCAGGGCTCTATGGCTACACCTTC.